The present TCR beta chain was sequenced within a study of blood T cell repertoires in COVID-19. Original processing notes: Estimates of nucleated cell counts were drawn from the amplification of reference gene primers. TCRdb's table, derived via immunoSEQ multiplex PCR, lists solely in-frame clones and lacks some. V, J and clone size derive from that table, while D and trimming were established from the DNA sequence. The sample carries some 69,000 clones, roughly 79% recorded once. Sequencing was carried out using peripheral blood. The receptor was derived from a woman in her 70s with acute or convalescent COVID-19.

CDR3 bases: TGTGCCATCACGGACAGCTACGAGCAGTACTTC. Residues: CAITDSYEQYF. This sequence joins TRBV10-3 and TRBJ2-7; the D gene is possibly TRBD1 (6 bases). In germline, CDR1 is ENHRY, CDR2 SYGVKD. V lost 7 bases, J lost 3 bases, and 7 bases lay in between. The CDR3 has 11 residues.